The 25 T cell receptor beta chains below were found in one sample sequenced in a study of PD-1 blockade in classical Hodgkin lymphoma. Brentuximab vedotin exposure varied among the patients, all of whom had relapsed after autologous stem cell transplantation. The assay was immunoSEQ multiplex PCR, and TCRdb's table has in-frame clones only and misses some. The profile covers some 30,000 clones, with 70% to 75% appearing a single time and roughly 3% taken by the ten largest. The sequenced sample was peripheral blood mononuclear cells (PBMCs), obtained before the second cycle of nivolumab. The receptors here all came from a human donor with classical Hodgkin lymphoma.

The sample holds a few counts of this clone. The chain is built from TRBV7-9 and TRBJ2-5; possibly TRBD2 for D (7 bases). Trimming took off 0 bases at V and 4 bases at J, with 9 bases between the two ends. The CDR3 sequence is 14 residues long. The germline V gene encodes CDR1 SEHNR and CDR2 FQNEAQ (reference sequence). DNA of the CDR3: TGTGCCAGCAGCTTAGCGGGGGGGCGAGAGACCCAGTACTTC. Protein sequence: CASSLAGGRETQYF.

Relative to its sample, this clone is medium-sized. The chain is built from TRBV2 and TRBJ2-5, with D possibly being TRBD2 (5 bases). Trimming shortened V by 7 bases and J by 4 bases, and 10 bases separated the two germline ends. This CDR3 is 12 amino acids long. Germline V CDR1 and CDR2: SNHLY, FYNNEI. Here the CDR3 DNA reads TGTGCCAGCATCGGGGAGAGAGAGACCCAGTACTTC. It translates to CASIGERETQYF. Combining the CDR3 with reference TRBV2 and TRBJ2-5 gives the whole variable domain EPEVTQTPSHQVTQMGQEVILRCVPISNHLYFYWYRQILGQKVEFLVSFYNNEISEKSEIFDDQFSVERPDGSNFTLKIRSTKLEDSAMYFCASIGERETQYFGPGTRLLVL.

V is TRBV6-1 and J is TRBJ1-1; D perhaps matches TRBD1 (5 bases). Deletions cut 4 bases from V and 1 base from J, with 16 bases between. The CDR3 sequence is 16 residues long. In germline, CDR1 is MNHNS, CDR2 SASEGT. CDR3 nucleotide sequence: TGTGCCAGCAGTGTGTTTATTCAGGGAAAGAACACTGAAGCTTTCTTT. This sequence encodes CASSVFIQGKNTEAFF.

This clone was counted between two and nine times. The chain has TRBV7-8 and TRBJ2-5, with 7 bases matching TRBD2. The CDR3 consists of 15 residues. Germline trimming cut 5 bases from V and 5 bases from J; bases unmatched to any gene: 11. Germline CDR1 SGHVS, CDR2 FQNEAQ. The CDR3 DNA is TGTGCCAGCAGCCCGGCCGGGGGGAGTGGGGAGACCCAGTACTTC. Translation: CASSPAGGSGETQYF.

This rearrangement joins TRBV11-2 to TRBJ2-2, with TRBD1 as a possible D gene (6 bases). Germline lookup yields CDR1 SGHAT and CDR2 FQNNGV. V gave up 5 bases and J gave up 2 bases, with 18 bases separating them. CDR3 length: 17 amino acids. In nucleotides, the CDR3 is TGTGCCAGCAGCGATAGGGGGTGGGGTGGAAACACCGGGGAGCTGTTTTTT. The encoded protein is CASSDRGWGGNTGELFF.

The chain joins TRBV2 to TRBJ1-3, with D hard to call. V lost 7 bases to trimming and J lost 0 bases, with 13 bases between them. In germline, CDR1 is SNHLY, CDR2 FYNNEI. There are 15 residues in the CDR3. As DNA, the CDR3 is TGTGCCAGCACCCCAGGACCGGCCTCTGGAAACACCATATATTTT. Its protein is CASTPGPASGNTIYF.

The chain recombines TRBV5-6 with TRBJ2-7; 8 bases are a match to TRBD2. CDR3 length: 16 residues. CDR1 SGHDT and CDR2 YYEEEE come from the germline V gene. With 4 bases clipped from V and 9 bases from J, the junction kept 18 bases outside the gene matches. The DNA of the CDR3 is TGTGCCAGCAGCCCGGCTGGGGGAGCGGGAGTAGGTGGGCAGTACTTC. This gives the protein CASSPAGGAGVGGQYF.

In its sample, this clone was seen a few times. In nucleotides, the CDR3 is TGTGCCAGCAGTTTCAGAGGGGGGGATGGCTACACCTTC. Translating it yields CASSFRGGDGYTF. V usage is TRBV27 and J usage is TRBJ1-2; TRBD1 might be the D (6 bases). Looked up from germline, CDR1 is MNHEY and CDR2 is SMNVEV (reference sequence). The CDR3 is made up of 13 amino acids. Trimming removed 3 bases at V and 6 bases at J, with 11 bases between.

The table lists this clone with a few counts. The chain combines TRBV7-8 with TRBJ1-4, with D possibly being TRBD1 (5 bases). Germline V gene lookup returns CDR1 SGHVS and CDR2 FQNEAQ. Trimming took 2 bases from V and 7 from J, leaving 11 bases between them. The CDR3 covers 14 residues. The CDR3 nucleotides read TGTGCCAGCAGCTTAATAGGGAGGGGTGAAAAACTGTTTTTT. Translation gives CASSLIGRGEKLFF.

By proportion, this clone is medium-sized. Other DNA variants within this sample encode the same CDR3. V and J are TRBV5-1 and TRBJ2-7; D call uncertain. Germline CDR1 is SGHRS and CDR2 is YFSETQ. The CDR3 runs 13 residues. Trimming left V 5 bases short and J 3 bases short, with 12 bases between. The CDR3 DNA reads TGCGCCAGCAGTTTAGGCCAATACTACGAGCAGTACTTC. This sequence encodes CASSLGQYYEQYF.

The genes are TRBV5-4 and TRBJ1-2; D is possibly TRBD1 (5 bases). Deletions cut 4 bases from V and 0 bases from J, with 16 bases between. The CDR3 consists of 16 residues. Per the germline V gene, CDR1 is SGHNT and CDR2 is YYREEE (reference sequence). This CDR3 reads CASSTGDGAPNYGYTF. The CDR3 bases are TGTGCCAGCAGCACGGGGGACGGAGCACCTAACTATGGCTACACCTTC.

V usage is TRBV2 and J usage is TRBJ2-1; 9 bases match TRBD2. With 4 bases clipped from V and 4 bases from J, the junction kept 8 bases outside the gene matches. The CDR3 runs 16 residues. Germline loops: CDR1 SNHLY, CDR2 FYNNEI. DNA for the CDR3: TGTGCCAGCAGTGGGCCGGCGGGGGGGCCTTACAATGAGCAGTTCTTC. Translating gives CASSGPAGGPYNEQFF.

This clone has only a few counts. The genes are TRBV19 and TRBJ2-5; 10 nucleotides match TRBD2. CDR1 LNHDA and CDR2 SQIVND come from the germline V gene (reference sequence). The CDR3 covers 15 residues. V dropped 7 bases and J dropped 4; count of bases not matched to a gene: 9. CDR3 in DNA: TGTGCCAGTACCTCAAGCGGGGGGGGGTCAGAGACCCAGTACTTC. This encodes CASTSSGGGSETQYF.

The chain couples TRBV4-3 to TRBJ1-4; D is unresolved. With 2 bases removed from V and 4 bases from J, the gap between germline ends came to 11 bases. Germline loops: CDR1 LGHNA, CDR2 YSLEER. The CDR3 is 15 amino acids. The CDR3 reads CASSQSSRSNEKLFF. CDR3 in DNA: TGCGCCAGCAGCCAATCCTCCAGGAGTAATGAAAAACTGTTTTTT.

This clone has just a few counts. The gene calls are TRBV20-1 and TRBJ2-7; D gene unclear. Trimming took 5 bases from V and 4 from J, leaving 9 bases between them. CDR1 is DFQATT and CDR2 is SNEGSKA in the germline V gene (reference sequence). The CDR3 runs 11 residues. The CDR3 sequence: CSARLLYEQYF. The CDR3 DNA follows: TGCAGTGCTCGACTTTTATACGAGCAGTACTTC.

The V call is TRBV15, the J call TRBJ1-1, with D unclear. V lost 6 bases and J 7 bases, leaving 9 bases between the germline ends. Germline loops: CDR1 LNHNV, CDR2 YYDKDF (reference sequence). The CDR3 runs to 11 residues. In nucleotides, the CDR3 is TGTGCCACCAGTGATACCAGTGAAGCTTTCTTT. It encodes CATSDTSEAFF.

The V gene is TRBV7-9, the J gene TRBJ1-3; 8 bases are a match to TRBD1. CDR3 size: 17 residues. CDR1 SEHNR and CDR2 FQNEAQ come from the germline V gene (reference sequence). Trimming removed 4 bases from V and 0 bases from J; junction bases left unmatched: 8. In DNA, the CDR3 is TGTGCCAGCAGCTGGTCCCGGGACAGGAGCTCTGGAAACACCATATATTTT. Translating gives CASSWSRDRSSGNTIYF.

This clone is a singleton in its sample. The chain recombines TRBV11-1 with TRBJ1-2, with D maybe TRBD1 (5 bases). The CDR3 has 13 residues. The germline V gene has CDR1 SGHAT and CDR2 FQDESV (reference sequence). V gave up 2 bases and J gave up 4 bases, with 8 bases separating them. The CDR3 nucleotides are TGTGCCAGCAGCTTATGGGGCGGCTATGGCTACACCTTC. This sequence encodes CASSLWGGYGYTF.

This clone was recorded only once. V usage is TRBV10-3 and J usage is TRBJ2-1; D ambiguous. CDR3 size: 13 residues. Germline CDR1 ENHRY, CDR2 SYGVKD. Trimming stripped 1 base from V and 7 bases from J, with 8 bases between. CDR3 sequence reads: CAISEYLENEQFF. CDR3 in DNA: TGTGCCATCAGTGAGTATCTGGAAAATGAGCAGTTCTTC.

The rearrangement uses TRBV5-5 and TRBJ1-6; no definite D call. V dropped 4 bases and J dropped 4 bases, with 9 bases sitting between them. The CDR3 has 14 amino acids. Germline CDR1 SGHKS, CDR2 YYEKEE (reference sequence). This chain's CDR3 is CASSASFYNSPLHF. The CDR3 DNA reads TGTGCCAGCAGCGCCTCCTTTTATAATTCACCCCTCCACTTT.

V and J are TRBV7-9 and TRBJ1-6, with unresolved D. The CDR3 is 12 amino acids. Trimming shortened V by 3 bases and J by 6 bases, and 3 bases separated the two germline ends. The germline CDR1 and CDR2 sequences are SEHNR and FQNEAQ (reference sequence). Here the CDR3 DNA reads TGTGCCAGCAGCTTCCGTAATTCACCCCTCCACTTT. Amino acids: CASSFRNSPLHF.

The V and J genes are TRBV6-1 and TRBJ2-7; D is unclear. The CDR3 runs to 15 residues. Germline CDR1 MNHNS, CDR2 SASEGT. The V and J ends lost 1 base and 5 bases respectively, with 15 bases between them. The CDR3 bases are TGTGCCAGCAGTGAAGTGCCCGGGCCTAAGGACGAGCAGTACTTC. This translates into CASSEVPGPKDEQYF.

The chain couples TRBV6-5 to TRBJ2-7; D is uncertain. The V end lost 6 bases, the J end lost 4 bases, and 13 bases lay between the germline ends. The CDR3 spans 13 residues. Germline V gives CDR1 MNHEY, CDR2 SVGAGI. CDR3 amino acids: CASSPGRPYEQYF. The CDR3 region has the DNA TGTGCCAGCAGCCCCGGACGGCCTTACGAGCAGTACTTC.

J is TRBJ2-1 and V is TRBV13, with TRBD2 as a possible D gene (7 bases). Trimming removed 5 bases at V and 2 bases at J, with 16 bases between. The CDR3 runs 16 residues. Germline assignment: CDR1 PRHDT and CDR2 FYEKMQ (reference sequence). The CDR3 loop is CASSIDGGGAYNEQFF. CDR3 sequence (DNA): TGTGCCAGCAGCATAGATGGCGGGGGCGCCTACAATGAGCAGTTCTTC.

V and J are TRBV30 and TRBJ2-4; the D call may be TRBD1 or TRBD2 (5 bases each). CDR3 length: 14 residues. Germline values: CDR1 GTSNPN, CDR2 SVGIG (reference sequence). Trimming stripped 4 bases from V and 4 bases from J, with 14 bases between. The CDR3 loop is CAWKWGRGKNIQYF. The CDR3 nucleotides read TGTGCCTGGAAATGGGGACGCGGGAAAAACATTCAGTACTTC.